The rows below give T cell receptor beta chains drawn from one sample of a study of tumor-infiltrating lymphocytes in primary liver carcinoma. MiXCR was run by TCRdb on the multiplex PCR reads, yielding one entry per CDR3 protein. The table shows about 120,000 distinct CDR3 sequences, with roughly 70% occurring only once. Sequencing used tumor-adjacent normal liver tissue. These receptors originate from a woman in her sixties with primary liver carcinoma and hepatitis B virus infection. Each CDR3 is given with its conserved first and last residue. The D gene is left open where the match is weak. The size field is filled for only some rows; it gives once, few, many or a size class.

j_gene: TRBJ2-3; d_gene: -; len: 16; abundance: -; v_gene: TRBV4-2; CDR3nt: TGTGGCAGCAGCCAAGGAGCCATGCTTAGCACAGATACGCAGTATTTT; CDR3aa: CGSSQGAMLSTDTQYF
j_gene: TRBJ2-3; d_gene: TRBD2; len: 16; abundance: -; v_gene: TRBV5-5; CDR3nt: TGTGCCAGCACCTCCGGGACTAGCGGGTGGGCAGATACGCAGTATTTT; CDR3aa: CASTSGTSGWADTQYF
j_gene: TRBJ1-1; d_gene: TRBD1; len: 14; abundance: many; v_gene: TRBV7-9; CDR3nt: TGTGCCAGCAGCTCCACAGGGGGAAAGGCTGAAGCTTTCTTT; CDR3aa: CASSSTGGKAEAFF
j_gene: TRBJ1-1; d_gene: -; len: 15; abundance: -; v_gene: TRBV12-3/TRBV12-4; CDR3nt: TGTGTCAGCAGCCGCCGGACAGAGAAGGCCACTGAAGCTTTCTTT; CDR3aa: CVSSRRTEKATEAFF
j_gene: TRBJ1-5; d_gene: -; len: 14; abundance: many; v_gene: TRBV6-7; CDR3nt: TGTGCCAGCAGAGGCCACCTTATGAATCAGCCCCAGCATTTT; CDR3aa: CASRGHLMNQPQHF
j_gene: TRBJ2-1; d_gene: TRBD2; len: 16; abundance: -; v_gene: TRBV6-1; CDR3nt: TGTGCTAGCATATCGGGACTAGCGGGAGGGAAAGGTGAGCATTTCTTC; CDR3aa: CASISGLAGGKGEHFF
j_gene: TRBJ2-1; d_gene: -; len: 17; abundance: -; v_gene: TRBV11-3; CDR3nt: TGTGCCCGCAGCTTAGGTTGGGTGGAGTGGGGTGTCGATGAGCAGTTCTTC; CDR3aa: CARSLGWVEWGVDEQFF
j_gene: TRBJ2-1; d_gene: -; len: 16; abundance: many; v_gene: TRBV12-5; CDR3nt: TGTGCTAGTGGCTCCCCCACCCCGGCTCTGTCCAATGAGCAGTTCTTC; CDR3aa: CASGSPTPALSNEQFF
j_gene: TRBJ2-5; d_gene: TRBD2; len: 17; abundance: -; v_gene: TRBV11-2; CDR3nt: TGTACCAGCAGCTCCGTAGCGGGATGGAGTTTGAGCGAGACCCAGTACTTC; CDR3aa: CTSSSVAGWSLSETQYF
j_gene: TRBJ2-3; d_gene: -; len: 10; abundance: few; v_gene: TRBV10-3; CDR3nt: TGTGCCACCTTAGTGGATACGCAGTATTTC; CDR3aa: CATLVDTQYF
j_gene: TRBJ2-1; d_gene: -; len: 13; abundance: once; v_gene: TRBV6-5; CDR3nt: TGTGCCAGTAGTTACTCTGAACTAGCTAAGCAGTTCTTC; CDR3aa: CASSYSELAKQFF
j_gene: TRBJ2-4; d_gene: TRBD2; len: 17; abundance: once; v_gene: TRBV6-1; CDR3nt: TGTGCCAGCCAAGAATGGACTAGCGGGCCAGCCAAAAACATTCAGTACTTT; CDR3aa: CASQEWTSGPAKNIQYF
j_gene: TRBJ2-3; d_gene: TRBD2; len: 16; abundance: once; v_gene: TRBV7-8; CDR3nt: TGTGCCATCACCAAACTAGCGGATGCTCCGCGAGATACGCAGTATTTT; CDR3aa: CAITKLADAPRDTQYF
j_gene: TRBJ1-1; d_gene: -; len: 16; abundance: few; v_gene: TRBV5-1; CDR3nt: TGCGCCAGCAGCTTGTCATCGACCTCTCTGAACACTGAAGCTTTCTTT; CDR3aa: CASSLSSTSLNTEAFF
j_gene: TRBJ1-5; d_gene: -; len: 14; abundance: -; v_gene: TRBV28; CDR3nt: TGTGCCAGCAGTTTTTCTAGTGATCGGGATACGCAGCATTTT; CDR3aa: CASSFSSDRDTQHF
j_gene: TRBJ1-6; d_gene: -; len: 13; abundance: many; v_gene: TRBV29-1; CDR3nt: TGCAGCGCCGGACATGGTGGGAATTCACCCCTCCACTTT; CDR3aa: CSAGHGGNSPLHF
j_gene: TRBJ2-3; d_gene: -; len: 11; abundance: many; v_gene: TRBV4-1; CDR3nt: TGCGCCAGCAGCCAAGAAGATACGCAGTATTTT; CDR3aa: CASSQEDTQYF
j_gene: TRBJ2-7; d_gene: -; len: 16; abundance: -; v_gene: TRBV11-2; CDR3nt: TGTGCCAGCAGCTTAGTGTCCGGAGCAGGAGGCTACGAGCAGTACTTC; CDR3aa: CASSLVSGAGGYEQYF
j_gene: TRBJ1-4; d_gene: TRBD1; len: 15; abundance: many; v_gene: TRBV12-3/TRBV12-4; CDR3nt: TGTGCCAGCAGTCATGCCGGGACAGCTAATGAAAAACTGTTTTTT; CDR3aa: CASSHAGTANEKLFF
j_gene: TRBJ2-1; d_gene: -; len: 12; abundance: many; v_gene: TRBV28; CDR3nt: TGTGCCAGCAGTTTCCTTAGGGTGAGGCAGTTCTTC; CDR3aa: CASSFLRVRQFF
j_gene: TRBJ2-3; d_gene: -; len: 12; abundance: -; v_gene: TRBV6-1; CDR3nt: TGTGCCAACAGTGCGACAGAGTATACGCAGTATTTT; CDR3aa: CANSATEYTQYF
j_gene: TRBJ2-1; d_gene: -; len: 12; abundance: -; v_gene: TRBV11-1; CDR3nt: TGTGCCAGCCAACATACCCGGGGTGAGCAGTTCTTC; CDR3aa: CASQHTRGEQFF
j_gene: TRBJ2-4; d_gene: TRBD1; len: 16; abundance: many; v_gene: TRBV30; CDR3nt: TGTGCCTGGAGAAGGAACACAGGGGGAGGCAAAAACATTCAGTACTTC; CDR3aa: CAWRRNTGGGKNIQYF
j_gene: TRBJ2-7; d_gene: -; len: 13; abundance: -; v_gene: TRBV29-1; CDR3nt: TGCAACGCCGGCAATCCCGGAACAGGGGAGCAGTACTTC; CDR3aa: CNAGNPGTGEQYF
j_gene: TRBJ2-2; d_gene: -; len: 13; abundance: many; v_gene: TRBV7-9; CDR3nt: TGTGCCAGCAGCTTTTCGGACACCGGGGAGCTGTTTTTT; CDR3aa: CASSFSDTGELFF
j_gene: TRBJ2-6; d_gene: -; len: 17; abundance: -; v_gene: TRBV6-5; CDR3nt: TGTGCCAGCAGTTACGATTCGGGTCCTTCTGGGGCCAACATCCTGACTTTC; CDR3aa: CASSYDSGPSGANILTF
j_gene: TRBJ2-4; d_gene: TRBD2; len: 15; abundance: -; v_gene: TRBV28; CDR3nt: TGTGCCAGCAGTTTGGGTGGGAGCGGGAGTGGGATTCAGTACTTC; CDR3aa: CASSLGGSGSGIQYF
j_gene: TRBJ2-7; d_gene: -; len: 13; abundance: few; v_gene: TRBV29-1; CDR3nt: TGTAGCTTACCTGGGGGGATCAGCTACGAGCAGTACTTC; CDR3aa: CSLPGGISYEQYF
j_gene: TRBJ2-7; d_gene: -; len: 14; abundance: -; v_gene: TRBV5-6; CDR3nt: TGTGCCAGCATCCTAGAGGACGGGGGCTACGAGCAGTACTTC; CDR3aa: CASILEDGGYEQYF
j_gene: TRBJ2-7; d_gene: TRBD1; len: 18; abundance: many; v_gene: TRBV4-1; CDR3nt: TGCGCCAGCAGCCAAGCCCCGTCCTTGACAGGGGGGATAGGGGAGCAGTACTTC; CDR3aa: CASSQAPSLTGGIGEQYF
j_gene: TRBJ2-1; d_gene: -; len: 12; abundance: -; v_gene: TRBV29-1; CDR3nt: TGCAGCGTTGGTGCGGCAGTGGGTGAACAGTTCTTC; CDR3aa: CSVGAAVGEQFF
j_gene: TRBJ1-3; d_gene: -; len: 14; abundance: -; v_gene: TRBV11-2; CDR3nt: TGTGCCAGCAGCTTGCGGGGCAGGGTGAGCACCATATATTTT; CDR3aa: CASSLRGRVSTIYF
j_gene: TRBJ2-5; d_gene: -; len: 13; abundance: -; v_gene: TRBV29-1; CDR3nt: TGCAGGGCCACGGGCCAGGGTGGGGAGACCCAGCACTTC; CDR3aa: CRATGQGGETQHF
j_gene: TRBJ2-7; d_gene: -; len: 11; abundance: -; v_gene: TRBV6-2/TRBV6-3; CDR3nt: TGTGCCAGCAGTCAATTCTACGAGCAGTACTTC; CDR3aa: CASSQFYEQYF
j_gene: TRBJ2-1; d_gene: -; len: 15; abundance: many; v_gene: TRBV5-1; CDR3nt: TGCGCCAGCAGCATCGCTGGGGGCAAGGACAATGAGCAGTTCTTC; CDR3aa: CASSIAGGKDNEQFF
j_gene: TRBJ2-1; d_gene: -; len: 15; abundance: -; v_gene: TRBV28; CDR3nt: TGTGCCAGCAGTTCTCCGACGAACTCCTACAATGAGCAGTTCTTC; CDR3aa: CASSSPTNSYNEQFF
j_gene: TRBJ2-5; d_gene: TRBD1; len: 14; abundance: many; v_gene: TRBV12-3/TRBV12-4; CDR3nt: TGTGCCAGCAGTTTGACAGGGGGGTGGGAGACCCAGTACTTC; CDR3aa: CASSLTGGWETQYF
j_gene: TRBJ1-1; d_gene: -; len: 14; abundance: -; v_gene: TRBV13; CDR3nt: TGTGCCAGCAGCTTCGAAGCCACGAACACTGAAGCTTTCTTT; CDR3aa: CASSFEATNTEAFF
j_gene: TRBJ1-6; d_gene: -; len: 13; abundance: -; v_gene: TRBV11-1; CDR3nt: TGTGCCAGCAGCCGGACTCTGGTCATACCCCTCCACTTT; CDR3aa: CASSRTLVIPLHF
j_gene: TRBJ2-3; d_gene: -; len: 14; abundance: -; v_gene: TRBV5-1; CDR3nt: TGCGTCAGCAGCGACCTCGGAAAGACAGATACGCAGTATTTT; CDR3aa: CVSSDLGKTDTQYF
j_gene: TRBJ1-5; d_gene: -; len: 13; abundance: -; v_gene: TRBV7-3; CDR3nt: TGTGTCAGCAGCCCGGACAGAAATCAGCCCCAGCATTTT; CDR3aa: CVSSPDRNQPQHF
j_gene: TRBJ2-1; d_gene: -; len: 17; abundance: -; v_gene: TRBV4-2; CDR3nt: TGTGCCAGGAGCCAAGCCCCCTCTGGTAAGCGTAACAATGAGCAGTCCTTC; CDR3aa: CARSQAPSGKRNNEQSF
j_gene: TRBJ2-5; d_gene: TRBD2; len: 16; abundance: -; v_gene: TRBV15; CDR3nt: TGTGCCACCAGCAGAACCCTGGGACTAGTGAAAGAGACCCAGTACTTC; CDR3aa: CATSRTLGLVKETQYF
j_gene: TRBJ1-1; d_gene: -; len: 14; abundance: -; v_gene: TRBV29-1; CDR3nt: TGCAGCGTTGAAGATTTTGGTGGATACACTGAAGTTTTCTTT; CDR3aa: CSVEDFGGYTEVFF
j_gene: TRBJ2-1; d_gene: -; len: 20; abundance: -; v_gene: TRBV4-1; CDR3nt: TGCGCCCAGCAGCCAAACAAAGACAATGAGCAGTCCTTCGGGCCCAATGAGCAGTTCTTC; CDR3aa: CAQQPNKDNEQSFGPNEQFF
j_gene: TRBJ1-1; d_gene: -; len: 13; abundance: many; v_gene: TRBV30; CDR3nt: TGTGCCTGGAGTCTGGGCATGAACACTGAAGCTTTCTTT; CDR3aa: CAWSLGMNTEAFF
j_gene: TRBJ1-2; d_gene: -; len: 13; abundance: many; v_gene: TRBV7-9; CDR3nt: TGTGCCAGCAGCTTTTTCGAGGGCGGTGGCTACACCTTC; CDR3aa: CASSFFEGGGYTF
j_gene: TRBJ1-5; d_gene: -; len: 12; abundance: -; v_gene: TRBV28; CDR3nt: TGTGCCGACAGTGTGTGGGGTCAGCCCCAGCATTTT; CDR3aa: CADSVWGQPQHF
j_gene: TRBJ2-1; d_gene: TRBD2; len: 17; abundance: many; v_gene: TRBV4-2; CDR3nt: TGTGCCAGCAGCCAAGTCCTAGCGGGAGACTTCTACAATGAGCAGTTCTTC; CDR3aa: CASSQVLAGDFYNEQFF
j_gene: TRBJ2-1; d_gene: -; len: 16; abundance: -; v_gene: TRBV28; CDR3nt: TGTGCCAGCAGTTTACAAGAGGGTAGGAGAGGCAATGAGCAGTTCTTC; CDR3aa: CASSLQEGRRGNEQFF